One and the same sample provided the 15 T cell receptor beta chains below, sequenced in a study of early T cells in non-severe SARS-CoV-2 infection. TCRdb reprocessed the 5' RACE reads with MiXCR, giving one entry per CDR3 protein. The sample has tens of thousands of distinct CDR3 sequences, 7.5% to 9% seen once; the top ten hold roughly an eighth. The sample here was whole blood, taken at baseline. The receptors derive from an adult who was a healthcare worker with PCR-confirmed SARS-CoV-2 infection or an uninfected control (not recorded which).

This clonotype was found many times. The CDR3 spells CASSPTRDRFNTEAFF. CDR3 DNA: TGTGCCAGCTCCCCGACAAGGGACAGATTCAACACTGAAGCTTTCTTT. V usage is TRBV13 and J usage is TRBJ1-1; 7 nucleotides line up with TRBD1. Trimming at V came to 8 bases and at J to 2 bases, leaving 14 bases not matched to a gene. This CDR3 has 16 amino acids. CDR1 and CDR2 from the germline V gene are PRHDT and FYEKMQ (reference sequence).

This clonotype was counted many times. The V gene is TRBV6-1, the J gene TRBJ1-1; 7 bases agree with TRBD1. Germline CDR1 MNHNS, CDR2 SASEGT. This CDR3 is built from 16 residues. Trimming took 4 bases from V and 4 from J; bases not matched to a gene: 12. The CDR3 protein is CASSASIAGGSTEAFF. CDR3 DNA sequence: TGTGCCAGCAGTGCGTCTATTGCAGGGGGTAGCACTGAAGCTTTCTTT.

Many counts were recorded for this clonotype. The rearrangement joins TRBV7-9 to TRBJ2-6; TRBD1 aligns across 7 bases. The trim removed 5 bases at V and 1 base at J, leaving 2 bases unmatched. The CDR3 covers 15 residues. The germline V gene encodes CDR1 SEHNR and CDR2 FQNEAQ (reference sequence). The CDR3 protein is CASSPQGSGANVLTF. CDR3 coding DNA: TGTGCCAGCAGCCCACAGGGGTCTGGGGCCAACGTCCTGACTTTC.

J is TRBJ2-1 and V is TRBV5-4, with D possibly being TRBD1 (6 bases). CDR3 length: 16 residues. Germline V gene sequence: CDR1 SGHNT, CDR2 YYREEE (reference sequence). Trimming took 4 bases from V and 1 from J, leaving 15 bases between them. DNA for the CDR3: TGTGCCAGCAGCGGCCTGACAGGAGATTCCTACAATGAGCAGTTCTTC. Protein product: CASSGLTGDSYNEQFF.

This clonotype was counted ten times or more. The chain carries TRBV29-1 and TRBJ2-3, with 7 nucleotides matching TRBD2. The germline gives CDR1 SQVTM, CDR2 ANQGSEA. The CDR3 runs to 15 residues. V lost 1 base, J lost 2 bases, and 6 bases stayed unmatched. CDR3 nucleotide sequence: TGCAGCGTTGAAGTCCTAGCGGAGATCACAGATACGCAGTATTTT. It specifies CSVEVLAEITDTQYF.

This clonotype was found many times. The rearrangement uses TRBV6-6 and TRBJ2-1; D is unclear. Germline assignment: CDR1 MNHNY and CDR2 SVGAGI (reference sequence). CDR3 length equals 13 residues. V lost 5 bases to trimming and J lost 9 bases, with 14 bases between them. This CDR3 is CASSRTFEVEQFF. The CDR3 DNA is TGTGCCAGCAGTCGGACCTTTGAGGTTGAGCAGTTCTTC.

This clonotype came up a few times. The chain has TRBV3-1 and TRBJ1-1; tentatively, D is TRBD1 (5 bases). Germline CDR1 LGHDT, CDR2 YNNKEL (reference sequence). The CDR3 loop spans 12 amino acids. V gave up 5 bases and J gave up 7 bases, with 11 bases separating them. In nucleotides, the CDR3 is TGTGCCAGCAGCACTTACGGGGGTGAAGCTTTCTTT. Translating it yields CASSTYGGEAFF.

This clonotype was observed a few times. The rearrangement joins TRBV7-2 to TRBJ2-1; weak D call: TRBD1 (5 bases). CDR1 SGHTA and CDR2 FQGNSA come from the germline V gene. V dropped 1 base and J dropped 0 bases, with 7 bases sitting between them. CDR3 length: 15 amino acids. The CDR3 coding sequence is TGTGCCAGCAGCTTAGGACAGACCTCCTACAATGAGCAGTTCTTC. Translated: CASSLGQTSYNEQFF.

This clonotype has just a few counts. V is TRBV12-3 or TRBV12-4 and J is TRBJ1-5; 7 bases match TRBD1. With 1 base clipped from V and 4 bases from J, the junction kept 4 bases outside the gene matches. The CDR3 consists of 15 residues. The CDR3 coding sequence is TGTGCCAGCAGTTTAGGGGGACAGTCTAATCAGCCCCAGCATTTT. Amino acid sequence: CASSLGGQSNQPQHF.

This clonotype was observed many times. This rearrangement joins TRBV4-2 to TRBJ1-6; 9 bases align to TRBD1. Per germline, CDR1 LGHNA and CDR2 YNFKEQ. V lost 0 bases and J lost 9; bases outside the gene matches: 6. The CDR3 loop spans 16 amino acids. The CDR3 loop is CASSQDRGTGTSPLHF. CDR3 DNA sequence: TGTGCCAGCAGCCAAGATCGAGGGACAGGGACTTCACCCCTCCACTTT.

The rearrangement links TRBV12-3 or TRBV12-4 to TRBJ2-2; TRBD1 matches 10 bases. J gave up 4 bases and V 0 bases, and 2 bases lay outside the gene matches. The CDR3 runs 16 residues. CDR3 in amino acids: CASSLARTGGTGELFF. In DNA, the CDR3 is TGTGCCAGCAGTTTAGCTCGGACAGGGGGCACCGGGGAGCTGTTTTTT.

The chain carries TRBV29-1 and TRBJ2-7; D is possibly TRBD1 (6 bases). CDR1 is SQVTM and CDR2 is ANQGSEA in the germline V gene. The germline V and J ends were trimmed by 1 base and 3 bases, with 10 bases remaining between them. CDR3 length: 13 residues. CDR3 sequence (DNA): TGCAGCGTTGAAGGTGTAGGGGGCTACGAGCAGTACTTC. Its translation is CSVEGVGGYEQYF.

This clonotype came up many times. V is TRBV29-1 and J is TRBJ1-1; 7 nucleotides match TRBD1. This CDR3 spans 12 amino acids. Germline V gene data show CDR1 as SQVTM and CDR2 as ANQGSEA. V shed 5 bases, J shed 5 bases, and the junction held 5 bases outside the gene matches. CDR3 loop: CSVYRGGTEAFF. The CDR3 DNA reads as TGCAGCGTTTACAGGGGTGGGACTGAAGCTTTCTTT.

This clonotype was recorded a few times. The J gene is TRBJ1-1, the V gene TRBV20-1, with 9 bases fitting TRBD1. V dropped 6 bases and J dropped 3; count of bases not matched to a gene: 14. The CDR3 has 16 residues. Germline V CDR1 and CDR2: DFQATT, SNEGSKA (reference sequence). DNA for the CDR3: TGCAGTGCAGCCGGGACAGGGATTTTTAAGGACACTGAAGCTTTCTTT. This encodes CSAAGTGIFKDTEAFF.

This clonotype was detected a few times. The chain uses TRBV6-2 or TRBV6-3 and TRBJ1-2, with TRBD1 matching 10 bases. The CDR3 length is 13 residues. The junction had 5 bases not matched to a gene; V was cut back by 6 bases and J by 7 bases. Germline loops: CDR1 MNHEY, CDR2 SVGEGT. The CDR3 loop reads CASSTGQGSGYTF. Written as DNA, the CDR3 is TGTGCCAGCAGCACGGGACAGGGGTCTGGCTACACCTTC.